The rows below give T cell receptor beta chains drawn from one sample of a study of response to subunit inactivated influenza vaccine. TCRdb independently ran MiXCR on the RT-PCR reads; one entry per CDR3 protein. The sample gives around 750,000 distinct CDR3 sequences, 21% of which show up once; roughly 10% is in the top ten. Source: PBMCs from blood, taken 5 days after vaccination. Receptors originate from a man aged 50 to 59 who received an inactivated influenza vaccine. CDR3s include the opening cysteine and the closing phenylalanine or tryptophan. D genes are given only for firm matches. A clone size is listed for some rows: how often the clone was seen (once, few, many), or a class if it is expanded.

length	size	V	J	D	CDR3	DNA
16	many	TRBV6-5	TRBJ2-7	TRBD2	CASSYSPSGSSYEQYF	TGTGCCAGCAGTTATAGTCCTAGCGGGAGCTCCTACGAGCAGTACTTC
15	many	TRBV10-2	TRBJ2-6	NA	CASSEFDDWANVLTF	TGCGCCAGCAGTGAGTTCGATGACTGGGCCAACGTCCTGACTTTC
15	few	TRBV27	TRBJ2-5	NA	CASSSTTGLQETQYF	TGTGCCAGCAGTTCGACAACAGGATTACAAGAGACCCAGTACTTC
12	few	TRBV30	TRBJ2-1	NA	CAWSPGTLEQFF	TGTGCCTGGAGTCCCGGGACACTTGAGCAGTTCTTC
15	NA	TRBV24-1	TRBJ2-3	NA	CATSDPDRNTDTQYF	TGTGCCACCAGTGACCCCGACAGAAACACAGATACGCAGTATTTT
16	few	TRBV6-5	TRBJ2-3	TRBD2	CASSYSAGGFTDTQYF	TGTGCCAGCAGTTACTCCGCGGGGGGGTTCACAGATACGCAGTATTTT
14	NA	TRBV29-1	TRBJ1-5	NA	CSVGGSGVGQPQHF	TGCAGCGTTGGGGGTTCCGGTGTTGGTCAGCCCCAGCATTTT
15	NA	TRBV21-1	TRBJ2-1	NA	CASSRVAGPYNEQFF	TGTGCCAGCAGCAGAGTAGCGGGACCCTACAATGAGCAGTTCTTC
15	NA	TRBV7-2	TRBJ2-7	TRBD2	CASSSDSGSFYEQYF	TGTGCCAGCAGCTCCGATAGCGGGAGTTTCTACGAGCAGTACTTC
11	NA	TRBV20-1	TRBJ1-2	TRBD1	CSAMQGDGYTF	TGCAGTGCCATGCAGGGGGATGGCTACACCTTC
17	NA	TRBV5-1	TRBJ2-5	TRBD1	CASSSGQGTRTQETQYF	TGCGCCAGCAGTTCCGGACAGGGGACCCGCACCCAAGAGACCCAGTACTTC
17	NA	TRBV3-1	TRBJ2-1	NA	CASSPVETRSRGSEQFF	TGTGCCAGCAGCCCAGTTGAGACTAGGTCGAGAGGCAGTGAGCAGTTCTTC
17	NA	TRBV4-3	TRBJ2-2	TRBD1	CVSSPQGQGARYGELFF	TGCGTCAGCAGCCCCCAAGGGCAGGGGGCTCGTTACGGGGAGCTGTTTTTT
14	many	TRBV29-1	TRBJ2-2	NA	CSVENAMNTGELFF	TGCAGCGTTGAAAATGCGATGAACACCGGGGAGCTGTTTTTT
14	few	TRBV7-6	TRBJ1-1	NA	CASSPGAGNTEAFF	TGTGCCAGCAGCCCCGGGGCCGGGAACACTGAAGCTTTCTTT
13	once	TRBV7-8	TRBJ2-3	NA	CASRNTGTDTQYF	TGTGCCAGCAGAAACACAGGGACAGATACGCAGTATTTT
13	NA	TRBV3-1	TRBJ2-6	NA	CASSQGGANVLTF	TGTGCCAGCAGCCAGGGTGGGGCCAACGTCCTGACTTTC
16	NA	TRBV6-2/TRBV6-3	TRBJ2-7	TRBD1	CASSYPDRGNPYEQYF	TGTGCCAGCAGTTACCCTGACAGGGGGAACCCCTACGAGCAGTACTTC
15	few	TRBV9	TRBJ1-2	NA	CASSVDGRRFEGRTF	TGTGCCAGCAGCGTAGATGGACGGCGGTTTGAGGGGAGAACCTTC
13	few	TRBV20-1	TRBJ2-5	TRBD1	CSAPGTGIETQYF	TGCAGTGCTCCCGGGACAGGGATCGAGACCCAGTACTTC
14	NA	TRBV20-1	TRBJ2-2	NA	CSARDWGHTGELFF	TGCAGTGCTAGAGATTGGGGGCACACCGGGGAGCTGTTTTTT
16	few	TRBV7-2	TRBJ2-1	TRBD2	CASSPVGTSLHNEQFF	TGTGCCAGCAGCCCGGTTGGGACTAGCTTACACAATGAGCAGTTCTTC
14	NA	TRBV7-8	TRBJ2-5	NA	CASSPEQLQETQYF	TGTGCCAGCAGCCCCGAACAATTACAAGAGACCCAGTACTTC
16	NA	TRBV24-1	TRBJ2-1	TRBD2	CATSDQTSGSVQEQFF	TGTGCCACCAGTGACCAGACTAGCGGGAGCGTTCAGGAGCAGTTCTTC
16	NA	TRBV7-3	TRBJ2-3	NA	CASSLTTGGSTDTQYF	TGTGCCAGCAGCTTAACCACGGGCGGGTCCACAGATACGCAGTATTTT
11	NA	TRBV20-1	TRBJ2-7	NA	CSAPLRYEQYF	TGCAGTGCTCCCCTCCGGTACGAGCAGTACTTC
15	few	TRBV5-5	TRBJ1-1	NA	CASSLMRARGTEAFF	TGTGCCAGCAGCTTGATGAGGGCGAGAGGAACTGAAGCTTTCTTT
12	few	TRBV9	TRBJ2-1	NA	CASSVSLGEQFF	TGTGCCAGCAGCGTTTCACTAGGAGAGCAGTTCTTC
16	NA	TRBV12-3/TRBV12-4	TRBJ1-2	NA	CASMTSSLGTSGGYTF	TGTGCCAGCATGACCTCCTCTCTAGGGACATCGGGTGGCTACACCTTC
15	few	TRBV5-1	TRBJ2-5	TRBD2	CASSLASGTIETQYF	TGCGCCAGCAGCTTGGCCTCAGGGACTATAGAGACCCAGTACTTC
13	NA	TRBV12-3/TRBV12-4	TRBJ1-5	NA	CASSPPDGQPQHF	TGTGCCAGCAGTCCGCCTGATGGTCAGCCCCAGCATTTT
13	few	TRBV20-1	TRBJ1-4	NA	CSVPGVANEKLFF	TGCAGTGTACCCGGGGTGGCTAATGAAAAACTGTTTTTT
16	NA	TRBV7-3	TRBJ1-1	NA	CASSLTMADQNTEAFF	TGTGCCAGCAGCTTAACTATGGCAGACCAGAACACTGAAGCTTTCTTT
18	few	TRBV11-1	TRBJ2-1	TRBD2	CASSLGPGSSGIDNEQFF	TGTGCCAGCAGCTTAGGACCCGGCAGTAGCGGGATAGACAATGAGCAGTTCTTC
12	NA	TRBV6-2/TRBV6-3	TRBJ2-3	NA	CASSSPSYTQYF	TGTGCCAGCAGCAGCCCTAGCTATACGCAGTATTTT
15	NA	TRBV30	TRBJ2-2	NA	CAWSPGQGNTGELFF	TGTGCCTGGAGCCCCGGGCAGGGGAATACCGGGGAGCTGTTTTTT
16	NA	TRBV6-1	TRBJ2-3	NA	CASVSLVGGGTDTQYF	TGTGCCAGCGTAAGCCTTGTTGGAGGCGGCACAGATACGCAGTATTTT
12	few	TRBV27	TRBJ1-5	NA	CASSAGRQPQHF	TGTGCCAGCAGTGCAGGGAGACAGCCCCAGCATTTT
15	NA	TRBV5-1	TRBJ2-7	NA	CASSRGQGKNYEQYF	TGCGCCAGTAGCCGAGGACAAGGAAAAAACTACGAGCAGTACTTC
13	NA	TRBV6-1	TRBJ2-3	NA	CASRDLMTDTQYF	TGTGCCAGCAGGGACCTTATGACAGATACGCAGTATTTT
15	many	TRBV7-6	TRBJ2-3	NA	CASSLTDRNTDTQYF	TGTGCCAGCAGCTTGACGGACAGAAACACAGATACGCAGTATTTT